This T cell receptor (beta chain) was obtained from a study of T cell changes during pregnancy in multiple sclerosis. As for this clone: The same CDR3 arises from other DNA sequences in this sample as well.

Trimming removed 2 bases from V and 4 bases from J, with 9 bases in between. The germline V gene encodes CDR1 SNHLY and CDR2 FYNNEI. The CDR3 consists of 14 residues. Sequenced by immunoSEQ multiplex PCR; TCRdb stores in-frame clones only, minus some. Of tens of thousands of clones listed, 91% are singletons. This sequence joins TRBV2 and TRBJ1-5, with unresolved D. This sequence originates from a female donor with multiple sclerosis, enrolled in a pregnancy study. This specimen was peripheral blood, taken before pregnancy. The CDR3 is CASSERGSNQPQHF. DNA for the CDR3: TGTGCCAGCAGTGAACGTGGCAGTAATCAGCCCCAGCATTTT.